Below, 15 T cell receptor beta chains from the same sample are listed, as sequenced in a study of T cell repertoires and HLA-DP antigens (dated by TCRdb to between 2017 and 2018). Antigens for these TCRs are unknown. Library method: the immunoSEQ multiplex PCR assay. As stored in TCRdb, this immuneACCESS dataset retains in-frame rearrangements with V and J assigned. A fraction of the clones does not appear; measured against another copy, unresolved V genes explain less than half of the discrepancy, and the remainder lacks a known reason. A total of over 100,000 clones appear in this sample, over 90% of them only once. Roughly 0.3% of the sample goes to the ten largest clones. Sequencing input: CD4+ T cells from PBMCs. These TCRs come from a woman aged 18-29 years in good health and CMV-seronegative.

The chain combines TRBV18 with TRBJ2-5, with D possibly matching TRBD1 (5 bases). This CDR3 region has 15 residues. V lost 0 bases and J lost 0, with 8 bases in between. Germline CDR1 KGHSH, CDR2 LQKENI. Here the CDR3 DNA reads TGTGCCAGCTCACCACCGGGGCCGAACCAAGAGACCCAGTACTTC. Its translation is CASSPPGPNQETQYF.

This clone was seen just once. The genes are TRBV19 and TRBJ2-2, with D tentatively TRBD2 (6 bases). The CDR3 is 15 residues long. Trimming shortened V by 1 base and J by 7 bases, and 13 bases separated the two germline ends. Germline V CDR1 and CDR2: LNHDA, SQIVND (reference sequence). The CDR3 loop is CASSIGRGFVGELFF. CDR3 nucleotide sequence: TGTGCCAGTAGTATAGGTCGGGGGTTCGTCGGGGAGCTGTTTTTT.

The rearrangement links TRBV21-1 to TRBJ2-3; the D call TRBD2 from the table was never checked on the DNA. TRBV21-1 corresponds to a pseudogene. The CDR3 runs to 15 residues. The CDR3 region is CASTKGVGVADTQYF. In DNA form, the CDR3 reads TGTGCCAGCACCAAAGGGGTCGGGGTGGCAGATACGCAGTATTTT.

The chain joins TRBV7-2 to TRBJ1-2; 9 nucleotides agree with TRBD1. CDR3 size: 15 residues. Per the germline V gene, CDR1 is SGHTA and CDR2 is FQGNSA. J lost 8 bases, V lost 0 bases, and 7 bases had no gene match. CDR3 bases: TGTGCCAGCAGCTTAGCTCCGGGACAGGGTCACGGCTACACCTTC. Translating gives CASSLAPGQGHGYTF.

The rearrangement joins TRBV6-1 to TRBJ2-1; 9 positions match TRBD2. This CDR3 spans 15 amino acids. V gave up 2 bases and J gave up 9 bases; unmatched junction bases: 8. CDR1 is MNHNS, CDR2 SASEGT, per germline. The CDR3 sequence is CASSEFAGGLGEQFF. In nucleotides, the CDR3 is TGTGCCAGCAGTGAATTTGCGGGAGGGCTAGGTGAGCAGTTCTTC.

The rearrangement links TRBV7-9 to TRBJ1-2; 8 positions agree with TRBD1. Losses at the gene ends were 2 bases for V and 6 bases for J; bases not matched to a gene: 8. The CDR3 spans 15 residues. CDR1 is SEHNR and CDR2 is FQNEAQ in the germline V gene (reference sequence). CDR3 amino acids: CASSLRAGGANGYTF. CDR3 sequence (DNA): TGTGCCAGCAGCTTAAGGGCAGGGGGCGCGAATGGCTACACCTTC.

DNA for the CDR3: TGCGCCAGCAGCGGTACTAGCGGGGTCAACTACGAGCAGTACTTC. It encodes CASSGTSGVNYEQYF. The gene calls are TRBV5-1 and TRBJ2-7; 10 nucleotides agree with TRBD2. In germline, CDR1 is SGHRS, CDR2 YFSETQ. Trimming removed 4 bases from V and 3 bases from J; junction bases left unmatched: 7. The CDR3 totals 15 residues.

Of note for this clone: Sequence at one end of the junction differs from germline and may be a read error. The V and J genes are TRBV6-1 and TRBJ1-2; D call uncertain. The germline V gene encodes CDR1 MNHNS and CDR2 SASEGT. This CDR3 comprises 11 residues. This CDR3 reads CASSYPYFRRF. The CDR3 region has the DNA TGTGCCAGCAGTTACCCGTATTTTCGACGATTC.

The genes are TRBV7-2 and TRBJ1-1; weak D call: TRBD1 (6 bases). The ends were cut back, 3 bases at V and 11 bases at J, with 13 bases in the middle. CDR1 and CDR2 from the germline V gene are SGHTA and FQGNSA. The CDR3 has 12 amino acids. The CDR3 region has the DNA TGTGCCAGCAGCTTGGGGGCCCACGGGGCTTTCTTT. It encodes CASSLGAHGAFF.

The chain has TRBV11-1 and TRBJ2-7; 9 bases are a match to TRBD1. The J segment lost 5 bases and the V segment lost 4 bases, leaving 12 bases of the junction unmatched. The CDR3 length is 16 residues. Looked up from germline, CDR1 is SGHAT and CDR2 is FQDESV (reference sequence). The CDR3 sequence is CASSSRRDRVIDEQYF. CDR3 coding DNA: TGTGCCAGCAGCTCCCGCCGGGACAGGGTAATCGACGAGCAGTACTTC.

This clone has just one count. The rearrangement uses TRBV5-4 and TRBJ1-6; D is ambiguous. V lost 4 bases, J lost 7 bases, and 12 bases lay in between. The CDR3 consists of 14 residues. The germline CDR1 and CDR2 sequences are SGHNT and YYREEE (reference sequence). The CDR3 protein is CASSRRGENSPLHF. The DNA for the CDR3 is TGTGCCAGCAGCAGGCGCGGGGAAAATTCACCCCTCCACTTT.

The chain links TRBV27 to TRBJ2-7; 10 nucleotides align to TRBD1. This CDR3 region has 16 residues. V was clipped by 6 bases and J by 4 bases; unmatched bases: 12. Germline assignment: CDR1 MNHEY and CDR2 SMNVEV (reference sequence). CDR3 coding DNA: TGTGCCAGCAGCACGATCCGGGACAGGGGTCTTTACGAGCAGTACTTC. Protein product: CASSTIRDRGLYEQYF.

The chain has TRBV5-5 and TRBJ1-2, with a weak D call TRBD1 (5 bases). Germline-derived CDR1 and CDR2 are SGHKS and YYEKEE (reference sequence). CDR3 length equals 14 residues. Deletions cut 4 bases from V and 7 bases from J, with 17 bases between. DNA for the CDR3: TGTGCCAGCAGCGGCGGGGGGAACCTGGCTGGCTACACCTTC. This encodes CASSGGGNLAGYTF.

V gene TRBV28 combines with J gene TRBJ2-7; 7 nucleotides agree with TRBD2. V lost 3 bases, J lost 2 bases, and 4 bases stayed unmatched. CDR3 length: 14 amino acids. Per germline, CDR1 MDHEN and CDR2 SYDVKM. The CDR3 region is CASSLGGSAYEQYF. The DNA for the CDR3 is TGTGCCAGCAGTTTGGGCGGGAGTGCCTACGAGCAGTACTTC.

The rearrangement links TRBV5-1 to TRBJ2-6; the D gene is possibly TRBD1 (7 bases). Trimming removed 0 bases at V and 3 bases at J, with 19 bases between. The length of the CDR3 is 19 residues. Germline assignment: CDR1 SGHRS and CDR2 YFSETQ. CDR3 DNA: TGCGCCAGCAGCTTGGCCGAGGCAGGGGGGACCCGTGGGGCCAACGTCCTGACTTTC. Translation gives CASSLAEAGGTRGANVLTF.